Below, 4 T cell receptor beta chains from the same sample are listed, as sequenced in a study of TIL therapy for anti-PD-1-resistant metastatic lung cancer (dated by TCRdb to the early 2020s). The time point label, read with the paper, signifies: pre-treatment sample, taken before nivolumab and TIL therapy. Excised metastases, mostly pleural nodules or supraclavicular lymph nodes, were used as baseline tumor samples and were taken from the same resection from which TIL were grown. TCR beta CDR3 regions were amplified from genomic DNA with the immunoSEQ v3 hsTCRB kit using bias-controlled multiplex PCR. TCRdb obtained this table from immuneACCESS and retained in-frame rearrangements with V and J assigned. These tables miss some clones; where compared with another copy, unresolved V genes account for less than half of the shortfall, and the remainder is unexplained. Counted in this sample were 20,000 to 30,000 clones; roughly two thirds of them appeared once. The top ten clonotypes cover 6.5% to 8% of the sample.

The sample was tumor tissue, taken at baseline. These receptors were collected from a person aged 25-79 years with non-small cell lung cancer.

This chain links TRBV20-1 with TRBJ2-5, with TRBD1 as a possible D gene (5 bases). Trimming shortened V by 0 bases and J by 14 bases, and 13 bases separated the two germline ends. This CDR3 is 11 amino acids long. In germline, CDR1 is DFQATT, CDR2 SNEGSKA (reference sequence). The CDR3, as DNA: TGCAGTGCTAGAGAAACAGGCCACCCCTACTTC. Translation gives CSARETGHPYF.

The J gene is TRBJ2-7, the V gene TRBV6-5; possible D gene TRBD1, 6 bases. The CDR3 sequence is 14 residues long. Trimming shortened V by 4 bases and J by 6 bases, and 16 bases separated the two germline ends. Germline lookup yields CDR1 MNHEY and CDR2 SVGAGI. CDR3 sequence: CASSLLGRGGEQYF. For the CDR3, the DNA is TGTGCCAGCAGTTTACTAGGCAGGGGTGGCGAGCAGTACTTC.

J is TRBJ2-1 and V is TRBV19; TRBD1 agrees at 12 bases. CDR1 is LNHDA, CDR2 SQIVND, per germline (reference sequence). Trimming at V came to 6 bases and at J to 6 bases, leaving 6 bases not matched to a gene. The CDR3 runs 15 residues. This CDR3 reads CASSWGQGAFNEQFF. The CDR3, as DNA: TGTGCCAGTAGCTGGGGACAGGGGGCGTTCAATGAGCAGTTCTTC.

The chain has TRBV18 and TRBJ2-7, with D perhaps given as TRBD1 or TRBD2 (5 bases each). V lost 2 bases and J 3 bases, leaving 23 bases between the germline ends. Germline V gene lookup returns CDR1 KGHSH and CDR2 LQKENI. CDR3 length: 18 amino acids. The CDR3 DNA is TGTGCCAGCTCACCAGATTTGCTAGCATCAGGGTTCTTCTACGAGCAGTACTTC. It encodes CASSPDLLASGFFYEQYF. Complete variable domain (other parts from reference TRBV18 and TRBJ2-7): NAGVMQNPRHLVRRRGQEARLRCSPMKGHSHVYWYRQLPEEGLKFMVYLQKENIIDESGMPKERFSAEFPKEGPSILRIQQVVRGDSAAYFCASSPDLLASGFFYEQYFGPGTRLTVT.